The rows below give T cell receptor beta chains drawn from one sample of a study of metastatic and nonmetastatic thyroid tumors. Through MiXCR, TCRdb re-clonotyped the PCR reads. The table includes more than 13,000 clones, about 29% detected once. The sequenced sample consisted of tumor tissue. Receptor source: a male donor with papillary thyroid cancer or a benign thyroid nodule (not recorded which). Some clones in this sample may be carry-over from other donors' samples. The conserved cysteine and the conserved F or W are not part of the CDR3 here. Each record gives: V gene, J gene, CDR3 protein.

TRBV5-8	TRBJ1-2	ASSLRAADYGYT
TRBV20-1	TRBJ2-7	SARGGRGRYEQY
TRBV7-2	TRBJ1-1	ASSLRSEAF
TRBV7-2	TRBJ1-2	ASRPGIGDGYT
TRBV12-3/TRBV12-4	TRBJ2-7	ASRRDSGAYEQY
TRBV6-1	TRBJ2-2	FSSVGAGGAGELF
TRBV6-1	TRBJ1-6	ASSEGTGTNSPLH
TRBV20-1	TRBJ2-6	SAPDSGANVLT
TRBV19	TRBJ1-3	ATRAPGRRGNTIY
TRBV28	TRBJ2-6	ASSEGALSGANVLT
TRBV28	TRBJ1-5	ASSTGVTLNQPQH
TRBV10-3	TRBJ1-4	AISEQGVEKLF
TRBV6-5	TRBJ2-2	ASSYSQRPGELF
TRBV5-1	TRBJ1-3	ASSLSPGTSGNTIY
TRBV18	TRBJ2-1	ASSPPTYNEQF
TRBV20-1	TRBJ2-5	SARDVPGGRETQY
TRBV28	TRBJ1-2	ASRLTRENGYT